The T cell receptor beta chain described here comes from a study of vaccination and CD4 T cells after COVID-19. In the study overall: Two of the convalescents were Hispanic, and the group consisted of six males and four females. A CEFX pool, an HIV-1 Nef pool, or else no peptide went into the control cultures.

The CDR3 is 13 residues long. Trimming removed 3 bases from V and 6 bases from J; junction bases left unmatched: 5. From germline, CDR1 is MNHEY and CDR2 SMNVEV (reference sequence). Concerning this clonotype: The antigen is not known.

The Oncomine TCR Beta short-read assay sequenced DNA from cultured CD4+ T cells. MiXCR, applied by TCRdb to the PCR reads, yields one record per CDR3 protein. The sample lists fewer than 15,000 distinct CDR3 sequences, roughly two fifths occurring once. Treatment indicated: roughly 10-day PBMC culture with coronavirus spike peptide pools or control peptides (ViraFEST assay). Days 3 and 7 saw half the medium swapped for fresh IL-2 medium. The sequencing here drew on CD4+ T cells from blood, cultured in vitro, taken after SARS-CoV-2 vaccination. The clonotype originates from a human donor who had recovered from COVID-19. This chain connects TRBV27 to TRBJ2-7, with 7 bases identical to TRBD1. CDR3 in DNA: TGTGCCAGCAGTTTTTTTCCAGGGGGCGAGCAGTACTTC. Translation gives CASSFFPGGEQYF.